This note documents a single TCR beta chain sequence. Antigen: not known. CDR3 length: 13 amino acids. The germline V gene encodes CDR1 WNHNN and CDR2 SYGVQD (reference sequence). V was pared by 6 bases and J by 2 bases, with 10 bases between. Amplification used 60 Vbeta primers and 13 Jbeta primers. The protocol was immunoSEQ multiplex PCR, while the TCRdb copy is restricted to in-frame clones and leaves out a portion. The repertoire holds around 180,000 clones, with roughly 88% as singletons. This entry is derived from a study of cytomegalovirus exposure and HLA in healthy donors. Study findings and constraints: CMV serostatus stood as the only immune exposure information on hand. Investigators reported 150 to 200 TCR beta chains as tied to cytomegalovirus.

The chain recombines TRBV10-1 with TRBJ1-1; D is possibly TRBD1 (6 bases). The sequencing input was PBMCs. The sequence derives from a boy aged 2-15 years in good health and CMV-seronegative. The CDR3 DNA follows: TGCGCCAGCAGCGCGGACAGAAACACTGAAGCTTTCTTT. Amino acid sequence: CASSADRNTEAFF.